Shown below are 29 T cell receptor beta chains from a single sample sequenced in a study of T-cell memory formation after mild COVID-19. In TCRdb, the 5' RACE reads were re-called with MiXCR into one record per CDR3 protein. Of roughly 620,000 distinct CDR3 sequences listed, about 20% are singletons. The sequenced material came from PBMCs or a T cell subset sorted from them (not recorded which). All receptors derive from an adult woman who had mild COVID-19 (a few samples of this study predate the infection). Cell type and time point are not known.

The rearrangement joins TRBV20-1 to TRBJ2-7; D call uncertain. Trimming took 2 bases from V and 2 from J, leaving 10 bases between them. The V gene's germline CDR1 is DFQATT and CDR2 SNEGSKA (reference sequence). This CDR3 contains 13 residues. This CDR3 reads CSARSQQTYEQYF. The CDR3 coding sequence is TGCAGTGCTAGATCTCAACAGACCTACGAGCAGTACTTC.

A few counts support this clonotype. This chain links TRBV7-2 with TRBJ2-5, with 9 bases fitting TRBD2. Germline V CDR1 and CDR2: SGHTA, FQGNSA. This CDR3 region has 15 residues. Germline trimming cut 5 bases from V and 4 bases from J; bases unmatched to any gene: 8. This CDR3 reads CASSPVAGVGETQYF. CDR3 sequence (DNA): TGTGCCAGCAGCCCTGTAGCGGGAGTGGGAGAGACCCAGTACTTC.

The chain couples TRBV27 to TRBJ2-1, with 11 bases that match TRBD2. This CDR3 is 16 amino acids long. J lost 7 bases, V lost 5 bases, and 10 bases had no gene match. CDR1 is MNHEY, CDR2 SMNVEV, per germline (reference sequence). The CDR3 region has the DNA TGTGCCAGCAGTATCATTAGCGGGAGGGCTTATAATGAGCAGTTCTTC. Residues: CASSIISGRAYNEQFF.

This chain uses TRBV12-3 or TRBV12-4 with TRBJ2-5, with D possibly matching TRBD2 (5 bases). V was cut by 6 bases and J by 4 bases, with 18 bases left in between. This CDR3 is built from 15 residues. CDR3 sequence reads: CASSPGLPEGETQYF. The CDR3 nucleotides are TGTGCCAGCAGCCCCGGTCTTCCTGAGGGAGAGACCCAGTACTTC.

V gene TRBV29-1 combines with J gene TRBJ2-7; 9 bases agree with TRBD1. The CDR3 has 16 residues. The germline V gene has CDR1 SQVTM and CDR2 ANQGSEA. V gave up 3 bases and J gave up 3 bases; unmatched junction bases: 12. CDR3 coding DNA: TGCAGCGTTGAGACCCCGGGACAGGGTACATTCTACGAGCAGTACTTC. Amino acids: CSVETPGQGTFYEQYF.

The V call is TRBV7-3, the J call TRBJ2-2; possible D gene TRBD2, 6 bases. V lost 3 bases and J lost 5, with 16 bases in between. The CDR3 loop spans 16 amino acids. Germline V gene lookup returns CDR1 SGHTA and CDR2 FQGTGA. The CDR3 nucleotides are TGTGCCAGCAGCTTTTTCGGGACTCCCGGGACCGGGGAGCTGTTTTTT. Residues: CASSFFGTPGTGELFF.

The CDR3 sequence is CASSLGTGGLQETQYF. CDR3 nucleotides: TGTGCCAGCAGCTTAGGGACAGGGGGCCTACAAGAGACCCAGTACTTC. This chain connects TRBV7-9 to TRBJ2-5; 11 bases are a match to TRBD1. Germline CDR1 reads SEHNR; CDR2 reads FQNEAQ (reference sequence). With V trimmed by 1 base and J by 2 bases, 3 bases remained unmatched. This CDR3 is 16 amino acids long.

This clonotype appeared a few times. The J gene is TRBJ1-3, the V gene TRBV30, with D possibly matching TRBD1 (5 bases). The CDR3 is 14 amino acids. Trimming took 3 bases from V and 0 from J, leaving 9 bases between them. Germline CDR1 is GTSNPN and CDR2 is SVGIG (reference sequence). The CDR3 DNA is TGTGCCTGGAGAGGTACAGGCTCTGGAAACACCATATATTTT. It encodes CAWRGTGSGNTIYF. The variable domain in full, with the rest retrieved from reference TRBV30 and TRBJ1-3, is SQTIHQWPATLVQPVGSPLSLECTVEGTSNPNLYWYRQAAGRGLQLLFYSVGIGQISSEVPQNLSASRPQDRQFILSSKKLLLSDSGFYLCAWRGTGSGNTIYFGEGSWLTVV.

The V and J genes are TRBV5-1 and TRBJ1-2; D is uncertain. The CDR3 is 13 amino acids. Germline CDR1 and CDR2: SGHRS and YFSETQ. V shed 0 bases and J shed 7 bases, with 10 bases lying between them. The CDR3 nucleotides are TGCGCCAGCAGCTTGGACGGGCCCCGTGGCTACACCTTC. Translating gives CASSLDGPRGYTF.

This chain joins TRBV12-3 or TRBV12-4 and TRBJ2-4; TRBD2 is a possible D gene (5 bases). Trimming stripped 3 bases from V and 3 bases from J, with 12 bases between. This CDR3 region has 15 residues. CDR3 residues: CASSLPGMGKNIQYF. The CDR3 bases are TGTGCCAGCAGTTTGCCGGGGATGGGCAAAAACATTCAGTACTTC.

Only a few counts were recorded for this clonotype. This chain joins TRBV5-1 and TRBJ1-5; no clear D. Trimming stripped 1 base from V and 0 bases from J, with 8 bases between. The CDR3 totals 15 residues. From germline, CDR1 is SGHRS and CDR2 YFSETQ. The CDR3 DNA sequence: TGCGCCAGCAGCTTGTCTGATAATAGCAATCAGCCCCAGCATTTT. Translated: CASSLSDNSNQPQHF.

Only a few counts were recorded for this clonotype. This chain connects TRBV20-1 to TRBJ1-1, with 8 bases that match TRBD1. Germline trimming cut 3 bases from V and 3 bases from J; bases unmatched to any gene: 12. CDR1 and CDR2 (germline): DFQATT, SNEGSKA (reference sequence). This CDR3 has 16 residues. The chain's CDR3 is CSARRAGGVQDTEAFF. In nucleotides, the CDR3 is TGCAGTGCTAGGCGTGCAGGGGGCGTACAGGACACTGAAGCTTTCTTT.

The table lists this clonotype with a few counts. The chain joins TRBV4-3 to TRBJ2-7; 12 positions match TRBD2. This CDR3 contains 15 residues. Germline CDR1 LGHNA, CDR2 YSLEER. After removal of 1 base from V and 6 bases from J, the junction contained 4 bases not matched to a gene. CDR3 DNA: TGCGCCAGCAGCCAAGGACTAGCGGGAGTTTTCGAGCAGTACTTC. It yields the protein CASSQGLAGVFEQYF.

This clonotype was observed many times. V is TRBV6-2 or TRBV6-3 and J is TRBJ2-4; 8 bases align to TRBD2. The V and J ends lost 0 bases and 5 bases, in that order; junction bases with no gene match: 9. The V gene's germline CDR1 is MNHEY and CDR2 SVGEGT. CDR3 length equals 17 residues. In nucleotides, the CDR3 is TGTGCCAGCAGTTACTCGCTTGGGCTAGCGGGCGAAAACATTCAGTACTTC. Translation gives CASSYSLGLAGENIQYF.

The chain joins TRBV6-1 to TRBJ2-1; the D gene is possibly TRBD1 (6 bases). Germline CDR1 reads MNHNS; CDR2 reads SASEGT. This CDR3 comprises 15 residues. Trimming left V 10 bases short and J 9 bases short, with 25 bases between. The CDR3 sequence: CATDRQGPSGGEQFF. The CDR3 DNA reads as TGTGCCACAGACCGCCAGGGGCCATCGGGTGGTGAGCAGTTCTTC.

The chain has TRBV5-1 and TRBJ1-2; D possibly corresponds to TRBD1 (6 bases). Trimming removed 4 bases at V and 2 bases at J, with 15 bases between. The CDR3 runs 15 residues. CDR1 and CDR2 (germline): SGHRS, YFSETQ. The CDR3 bases are TGCGCCAGCAGCATTTCAGGGGAAACAAACTATGGCTACACCTTC. Protein: CASSISGETNYGYTF.

This clonotype was seen more than once but under ten times. The chain uses TRBV5-1 and TRBJ1-5; D gene uncertain. V was shortened by 7 bases and J by 2 bases, with 13 bases between the two germline ends. CDR3 length equals 14 residues. Germline CDR1 is SGHRS and CDR2 is YFSETQ. The CDR3: CASSDGEGNQPQHF. CDR3 in DNA: TGCGCCAGCTCTGACGGTGAGGGCAATCAGCCCCAGCATTTT. The entire variable domain, with the rest obtained from reference TRBV5-1 and TRBJ1-5, is as follows: KAGVTQTPRYLIKTRGQQVTLSCSPISGHRSVSWYQQTPGQGLQFLFEYFSETQRNKGNFPGRFSGRQFSNSRSEMNVSTLELGDSALYLCASSDGEGNQPQHFGDGTRLSIL.

This clonotype has only a few counts. The chain recombines TRBV12-3 or TRBV12-4 with TRBJ1-5, with 8 positions matching TRBD1. The CDR3 length is 17 residues. The ends lost 3 bases at V and 3 bases at J; junction bases unmatched: 10. CDR3 sequence: CASSFGTGSSSNQPQHF. In nucleotides, the CDR3 is TGTGCCAGCAGTTTTGGGACAGGTAGCTCTTCCAATCAGCCCCAGCATTTT.

The chain carries TRBV5-1 and TRBJ1-1; 8 bases agree with TRBD1. V was pared by 6 bases and J by 1 base, with 11 bases of the junction left unmatched. Germline lookup yields CDR1 SGHRS and CDR2 YFSETQ. CDR3 length: 16 residues. The CDR3 DNA reads as TGCGCCAGCACGCGGGACAGGCCAAGCTCGAACACTGAAGCTTTCTTT. Protein product: CASTRDRPSSNTEAFF.

This sequence joins TRBV7-6 and TRBJ1-3; possible D gene TRBD1, 6 bases. V lost 5 bases and J 3 bases, leaving 8 bases between the germline ends. The CDR3 extends over 13 amino acids. Germline CDR1 is SGHVS and CDR2 is FNYEAQ. The CDR3 protein is CASSADSGNTIYF. CDR3 DNA sequence: TGTGCCAGCAGCGCGGACAGTGGAAACACCATATATTTT.

The table lists this clonotype with a few counts. CDR3 DNA sequence: TGTGCCAGCAGTTCCCGGGATAGCGGGAGGTCCCGGGGGACCCAGTACTTC. It translates to CASSSRDSGRSRGTQYF. This chain uses TRBV12-3 or TRBV12-4 with TRBJ2-5; TRBD2 matches 10 bases. With 4 bases clipped from V and 7 bases from J, the junction kept 15 bases outside the gene matches. The CDR3 length is 17 residues.

This clonotype was seen just once. V usage is TRBV18 and J usage is TRBJ2-1; 13 positions agree with TRBD2. Trimming cost V 5 bases and J 4 bases; bases outside gene matches: 8. The CDR3 length is 17 residues. CDR1 KGHSH and CDR2 LQKENI come from the germline V gene. CDR3 protein: CASSSRTSGSYYNEQFF. CDR3 in DNA: TGTGCCAGCTCATCCAGGACTAGCGGGAGTTATTACAATGAGCAGTTCTTC.

J is TRBJ1-3 and V is TRBV12-3 or TRBV12-4; D call uncertain. This CDR3 region has 15 residues. The germline V and J ends were trimmed by 3 bases and 4 bases, with 13 bases remaining between them. The DNA of the CDR3 is TGTGCCAGCAGTTTCGTCAGGCTCAAAGGAAACACCATATATTTT. It translates to CASSFVRLKGNTIYF.

This clonotype was seen a handful of times. The V call is TRBV12-3 or TRBV12-4, the J call TRBJ2-7; D remains ambiguous. Trimming cost V 7 bases and J 0 bases, with 7 bases left between them. CDR3 length: 12 amino acids. The CDR3 here is CASMGNSYEQYF. As DNA, the CDR3 is TGTGCCAGCATGGGGAACTCCTACGAGCAGTACTTC.

This clonotype was counted many times. The chain employs TRBV5-1 and TRBJ2-1, with 11 bases lining up with TRBD1. The germline gives CDR1 SGHRS, CDR2 YFSETQ. The CDR3 is 18 residues long. V was clipped by 0 bases and J by 5 bases; unmatched bases: 10. CDR3 protein: CASSLVPGQGGPNNEQFF. CDR3 nucleotide sequence: TGCGCCAGCAGCTTGGTCCCGGGACAGGGGGGTCCTAACAATGAGCAGTTCTTC.

Only a few counts were recorded for this clonotype. The V gene is TRBV6-5, the J gene TRBJ1-4; no reliable D call. Between the trimmed V and J ends, which lost 7 bases and 2 bases, there was a span of 8 bases. This CDR3 comprises 13 residues. Germline values: CDR1 MNHEY, CDR2 SVGAGI. CDR3 nucleotide sequence: TGTGCCAGCACTAAGGGTACTAATGAAAAACTGTTTTTT. Amino acids: CASTKGTNEKLFF.

This rearrangement joins TRBV11-2 to TRBJ2-1; D gene unclear. The germline V gene encodes CDR1 SGHAT and CDR2 FQNNGV. V was clipped by 7 bases and J by 0 bases, with 10 bases between them. This CDR3 region has 14 residues. DNA for the CDR3: TGTGCCAGCACCCTAACGAGCTCCTACAATGAGCAGTTCTTC. Translating gives CASTLTSSYNEQFF.

The CDR3 nucleotides are TGCAGTGCTAGAGCCCGACTAGCGGGGGGGCACAACACAGATACGCAGTATTTT. This codes for CSARARLAGGHNTDTQYF. The chain has TRBV20-1 and TRBJ2-3; 14 positions agree with TRBD2. The V and J ends lost 1 base and 2 bases, in that order; junction bases with no gene match: 8. Germline CDR1 is DFQATT and CDR2 is SNEGSKA (reference sequence). This CDR3 contains 18 residues.

This clonotype was found a few times. The V gene is TRBV5-4, the J gene TRBJ1-1; perhaps TRBD1 as D (5 bases). This CDR3 spans 14 amino acids. V gave up 4 bases and J gave up 5 bases, with 15 bases separating them. In germline, CDR1 is SGHNT, CDR2 YYREEE (reference sequence). The CDR3 DNA sequence: TGTGCCAGCAGCGCCGGGGGGGTGAGGACTGAAGCTTTCTTT. Amino acid sequence: CASSAGGVRTEAFF.